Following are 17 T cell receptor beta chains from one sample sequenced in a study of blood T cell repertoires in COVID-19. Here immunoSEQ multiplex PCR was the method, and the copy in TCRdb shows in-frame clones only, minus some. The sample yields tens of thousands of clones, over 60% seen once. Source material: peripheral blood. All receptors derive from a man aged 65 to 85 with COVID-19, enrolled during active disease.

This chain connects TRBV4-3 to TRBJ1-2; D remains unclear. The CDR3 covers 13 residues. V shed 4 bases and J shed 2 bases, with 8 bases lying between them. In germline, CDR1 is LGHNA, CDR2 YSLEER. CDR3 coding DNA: TGCGCCAGCAGCCGCACAGCAAACTATGGCTACACCTTC. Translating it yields CASSRTANYGYTF.

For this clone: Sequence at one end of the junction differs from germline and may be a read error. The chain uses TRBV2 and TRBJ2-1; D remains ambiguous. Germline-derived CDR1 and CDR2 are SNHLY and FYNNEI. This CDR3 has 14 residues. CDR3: CASGDLSSYNEQFF. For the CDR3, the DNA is TGTGCCAGCGGTGACTTGAGCTCCTACAATGAGCAGTTCTTC.

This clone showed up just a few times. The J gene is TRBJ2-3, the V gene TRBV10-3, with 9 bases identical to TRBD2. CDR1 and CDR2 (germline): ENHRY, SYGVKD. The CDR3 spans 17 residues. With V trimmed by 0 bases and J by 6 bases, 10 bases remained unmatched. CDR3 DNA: TGTGCCATCAGTGAGTCGAAGGGCGCGGGAGGGCCGGATACGCAGTATTTT. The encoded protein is CAISESKGAGGPDTQYF.

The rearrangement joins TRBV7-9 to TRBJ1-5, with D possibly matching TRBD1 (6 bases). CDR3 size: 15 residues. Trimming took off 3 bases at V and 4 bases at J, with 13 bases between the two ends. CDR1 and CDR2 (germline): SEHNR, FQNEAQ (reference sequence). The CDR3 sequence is CASSLAGARNQPQHF. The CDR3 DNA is TGTGCCAGCAGCTTGGCAGGGGCGAGGAATCAGCCCCAGCATTTT.

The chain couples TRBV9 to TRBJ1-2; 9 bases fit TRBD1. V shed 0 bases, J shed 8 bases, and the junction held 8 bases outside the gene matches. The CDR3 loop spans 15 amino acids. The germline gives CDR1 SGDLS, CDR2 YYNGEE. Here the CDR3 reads CASSVGPGQGLGYTF. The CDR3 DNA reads TGTGCCAGCAGCGTAGGCCCGGGACAGGGATTGGGCTACACCTTC.

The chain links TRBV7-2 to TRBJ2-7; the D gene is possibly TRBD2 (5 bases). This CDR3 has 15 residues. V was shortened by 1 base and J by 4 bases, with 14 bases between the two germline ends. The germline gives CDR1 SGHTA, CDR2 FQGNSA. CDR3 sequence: CASSLDPRGLYEQYF. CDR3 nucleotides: TGTGCCAGCAGCTTAGACCCCCGCGGGTTGTACGAGCAGTACTTC.

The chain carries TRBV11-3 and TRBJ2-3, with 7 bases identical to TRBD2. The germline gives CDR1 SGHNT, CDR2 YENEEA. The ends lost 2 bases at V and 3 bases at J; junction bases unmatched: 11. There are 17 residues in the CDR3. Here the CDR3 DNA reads TGTGCCAGCAGCTTACGGCTGGGAGGGAGTACGACAGATACGCAGTATTTT. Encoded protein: CASSLRLGGSTTDTQYF. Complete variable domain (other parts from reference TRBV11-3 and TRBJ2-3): EAGVVQSPRYKIIEKKQPVAFWCNPISGHNTLYWYLQNLGQGPELLIRYENEEAVDDSQLPKDRFSAERLKGVDSTLKIQPAELGDSAVYLCASSLRLGGSTTDTQYFGPGTRLTVL.

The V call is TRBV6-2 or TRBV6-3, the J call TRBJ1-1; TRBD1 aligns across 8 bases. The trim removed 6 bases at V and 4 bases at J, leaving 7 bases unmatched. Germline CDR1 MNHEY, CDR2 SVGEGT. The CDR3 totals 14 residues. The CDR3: CASSLQGVATEAFF. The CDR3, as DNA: TGTGCCAGCAGCCTACAGGGGGTCGCCACTGAAGCTTTCTTT.

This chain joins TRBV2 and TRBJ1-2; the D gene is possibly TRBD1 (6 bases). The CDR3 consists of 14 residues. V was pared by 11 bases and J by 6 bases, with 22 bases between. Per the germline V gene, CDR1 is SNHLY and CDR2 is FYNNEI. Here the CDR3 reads CAADRAGVLNGYTF. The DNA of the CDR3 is TGTGCCGCCGACCGGGCAGGGGTCTTAAATGGCTACACCTTC.

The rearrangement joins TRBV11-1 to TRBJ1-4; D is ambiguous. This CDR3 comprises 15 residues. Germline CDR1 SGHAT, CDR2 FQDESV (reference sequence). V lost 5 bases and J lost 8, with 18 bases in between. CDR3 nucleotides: TGTGCCAGCAGCCAATCATCCGGGATAGACGAAAAACTGTTTTTT. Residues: CASSQSSGIDEKLFF. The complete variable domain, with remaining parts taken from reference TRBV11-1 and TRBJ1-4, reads EAEVAQSPRYKITEKSQAVAFWCDPISGHATLYWYRQILGQGPELLVQFQDESVVDDSQLPKDRFSAERLKGVDSTLKIQPAELGDSAMYLCASSQSSGIDEKLFFGSGTQLSVL.

The CDR3 DNA reads TGCGCCAGCAGCTTACCTTTACAGAAAGGCACAGATACGCAGTATTTT. This sequence encodes CASSLPLQKGTDTQYF. The V and J genes are TRBV5-1 and TRBJ2-3; the D is unclear. CDR1 and CDR2 from the germline V gene are SGHRS and YFSETQ. V lost 2 bases, J lost 1 base, and 14 bases lay in between. The CDR3 runs to 16 residues.

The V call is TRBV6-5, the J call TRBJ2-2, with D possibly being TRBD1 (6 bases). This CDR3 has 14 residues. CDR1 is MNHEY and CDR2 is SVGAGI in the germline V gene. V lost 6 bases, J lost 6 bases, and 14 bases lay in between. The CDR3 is CASSTGLSAGELFF. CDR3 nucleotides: TGTGCCAGCAGCACAGGGCTTTCGGCCGGGGAGCTGTTTTTT.

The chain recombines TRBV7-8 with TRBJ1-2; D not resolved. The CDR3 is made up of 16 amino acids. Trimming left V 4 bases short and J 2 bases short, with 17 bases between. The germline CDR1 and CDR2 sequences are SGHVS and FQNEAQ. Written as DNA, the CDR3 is TGTGCCAGCAGCTCTACGGGTCGTGAGGGAAACTATGGCTACACCTTC. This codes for CASSSTGREGNYGYTF.

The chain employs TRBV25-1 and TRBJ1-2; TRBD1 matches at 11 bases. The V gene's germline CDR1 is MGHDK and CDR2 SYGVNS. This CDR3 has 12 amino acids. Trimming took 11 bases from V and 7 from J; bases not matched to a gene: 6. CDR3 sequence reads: CAHGQGAFGYTF. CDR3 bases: TGTGCCCACGGACAGGGGGCGTTTGGCTACACCTTC.

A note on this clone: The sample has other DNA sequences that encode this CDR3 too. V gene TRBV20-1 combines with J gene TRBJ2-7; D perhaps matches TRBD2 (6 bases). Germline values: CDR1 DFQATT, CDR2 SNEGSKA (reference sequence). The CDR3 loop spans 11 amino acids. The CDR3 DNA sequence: TGCAGCGTCCGGAGCGGGCACGAGCAGTACTTC. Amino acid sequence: CSVRSGHEQYF.

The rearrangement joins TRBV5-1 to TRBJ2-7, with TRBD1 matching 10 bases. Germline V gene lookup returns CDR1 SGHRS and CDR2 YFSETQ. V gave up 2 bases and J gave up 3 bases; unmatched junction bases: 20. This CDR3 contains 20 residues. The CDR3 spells CASSFWTGTGATSNYYEQYF. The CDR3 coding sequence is TGCGCCAGCAGCTTCTGGACAGGGACAGGGGCAACGTCGAATTACTACGAGCAGTACTTC.

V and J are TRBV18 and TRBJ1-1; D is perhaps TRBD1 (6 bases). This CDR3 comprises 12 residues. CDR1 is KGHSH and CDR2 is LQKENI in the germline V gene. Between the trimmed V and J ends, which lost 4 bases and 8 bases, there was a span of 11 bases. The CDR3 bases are TGTGCCAGCTCACGTGACAGGTCCGAAGCTTTCTTT. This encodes CASSRDRSEAFF.